The clone carrying this T cell receptor beta chain has at least ten counts. The antigen is undetermined. This sample was taken from a study of regulatory T cells in long-lasting Graves disease. Construction of TCR beta libraries relied on iRepertoire HTBI primers and on Arm-PCR targeting CDR3 regions. MiXCR was run by TCRdb on the multiplex PCR reads, yielding one entry per CDR3 protein. The data hold under 300,000 distinct CDR3 sequences, with roughly a fifth observed a single time. Time point of the sample: newly diagnosed GD, antithyroid drugs for less than 3 months. Preparation of the TCR library used RNA extracted from PBMCs. EDTA tubes received around 9 milliliters of drawn peripheral blood. The CDR3 sequence is 15 residues long. Germline V lookup: CDR1 SGHRS, CDR2 YFSETQ. The germline V and J ends were trimmed by 3 bases and 7 bases, with 18 bases remaining between them. Overall study results and limits: TRBV28, TRBJ1-2 and TRBJ2-5 were segments that persistent disease favored. Patients with persistent Graves' had lower TCR diversity than newly diagnosed patients.

V is TRBV5-1 and J is TRBJ2-3, with D perhaps TRBD1 (6 bases). This specimen was peripheral blood mononuclear cells (PBMCs), taken at new diagnosis, from a patient treated with antithyroid drugs. The sequence derives from a female donor with Graves disease. CDR3 region: CASSSEDSVRYTQYF. The DNA for the CDR3 is TGCGCCAGCAGCTCAGAGGACAGTGTCAGGTATACGCAGTATTTT.